These 16 T cell receptor beta chains share one sample of origin, sequenced in a study of CD8+CD57+ T cells in acquired aplastic anemia. The TCR beta profiling, which covered VDJ combination and CDR3 sequence, was carried out using genomic DNA as the template. TCRdb processed the reads anew with MiXCR; each CDR3 protein has one entry. The repertoire holds around 430,000 distinct CDR3 sequences, with more than 25% as singletons. Sequencing involved patients with CD8+CD57+ cell expansion previously shown by flow cytometry. What was sequenced was sorted CD4+, CD8+, or CD8+CD57+ T cells (not recorded which) from PBMCs. The origin of the receptors is a human donor with aplastic anemia.

This clonotype was seen a few times. This chain joins TRBV11-2 and TRBJ1-1; D call uncertain. CDR1 and CDR2 from the germline V gene are SGHAT and FQNNGV. The length of the CDR3 is 13 residues. V was shortened by 0 bases and J by 7 bases, with 9 bases between the two germline ends. The chain's CDR3 is CASSLDQLFEAFF. The DNA for the CDR3 is TGTGCCAGCAGCTTAGATCAGCTGTTTGAAGCTTTCTTT. The complete variable domain, with remaining parts taken from reference TRBV11-2 and TRBJ1-1, reads EAGVAQSPRYKIIEKRQSVAFWCNPISGHATLYWYQQILGQGPKLLIQFQNNGVVDDSQLPKDRFSAERLKGVDSTLKIQPAKLEDSAVYLCASSLDQLFEAFFGQGTRLTVV.

This clonotype came up many times. V usage is TRBV5-1 and J usage is TRBJ1-1; 12 nucleotides line up with TRBD1. Per the germline V gene, CDR1 is SGHRS and CDR2 is YFSETQ. This CDR3 is 14 amino acids long. V lost 3 bases, J lost 7 bases, and 4 bases stayed unmatched. DNA for the CDR3: TGCGCCAGCAGCTCGGGGACAGGGGGCATTGAAGCTTTCTTT. As protein: CASSSGTGGIEAFF.

Notes on this clonotype: A much more abundant neighbour one base away suggests this may be a read error. V usage is TRBV29-1 and J usage is TRBJ1-1, with D hard to call. The CDR3 length is 12 residues. The germline V and J ends were trimmed by 1 base and 5 bases, with 8 bases remaining between them. In germline, CDR1 is SQVTM, CDR2 ANQGSEA. The CDR3 DNA reads TGCAGCGTTGAAGGGGTAGGGACTGAAGCTTTCTTT. Protein: CSVEGVGTEAFF.

The table lists this clonotype with a few counts. One end of the junction varies from germline; a read error may be responsible. V is TRBV24-1 and J is TRBJ2-3; 8 nucleotides agree with TRBD2. There are 11 residues in the CDR3. The germline gives CDR1 KGHDR, CDR2 SFDVKD. The CDR3 region is CRGTRRDTQYF. The CDR3 nucleotides are TGCCGTGGGACTAGGAGAGATACGCAGTATTTT.

This clonotype was seen at least ten times. The chain links TRBV7-3 to TRBJ1-1; D gene uncertain. The CDR3 covers 14 residues. From germline, CDR1 is SGHTA and CDR2 FQGTGA. Trimming left V 1 base short and J 5 bases short, with 11 bases between. The CDR3 spells CASSLIPDSTEAFF. The CDR3 DNA is TGTGCCAGCAGCTTAATTCCAGACTCGACTGAAGCTTTCTTT.

The chain joins TRBV10-3 to TRBJ1-5; 8 positions agree with TRBD1. V trimming: 8 bases; J trimming: 5 bases; junction bases outside the gene matches: 8. Germline CDR1 and CDR2: ENHRY and SYGVKD. The CDR3 spans 14 residues. The CDR3 coding sequence is TGTGCCATCGGGGGGCAGGGGGCGGATCAGCCCCAGCATTTT. Amino acid sequence: CAIGGQGADQPQHF.

The chain joins TRBV10-3 to TRBJ1-1; TRBD1 aligns across 9 bases. The germline gives CDR1 ENHRY, CDR2 SYGVKD. The J segment lost 2 bases and the V segment lost 7 bases, leaving 5 bases of the junction unmatched. The CDR3 is 14 residues long. CDR3 DNA: TGTGCCATCACCCCGGACAGGGGAAACACTGAAGCTTTCTTT. Its protein is CAITPDRGNTEAFF.

This clonotype turned up a few times. V is TRBV20-1 and J is TRBJ1-1; D is ambiguous. There are 17 residues in the CDR3. With 3 bases removed from V and 4 bases from J, the gap between germline ends came to 24 bases. Germline V gene sequence: CDR1 DFQATT, CDR2 SNEGSKA (reference sequence). The CDR3 DNA sequence: TGCAGTGCTAGGGGTTATTATGGGAGGGAGGAAAGCACTGAAGCTTTCTTT. Its translation is CSARGYYGREESTEAFF.

The rearrangement joins TRBV25-1 to TRBJ1-6; D gene ambiguous. Germline CDR1 and CDR2: MGHDK and SYGVNS. The CDR3 is made up of 14 amino acids. V was cut by 8 bases and J by 7 bases, with 15 bases left in between. The CDR3 DNA reads as TGTGCCAGCTTCAGACCCCTGGGGAATTCACCCCTCCACTTT. Amino acids: CASFRPLGNSPLHF.

V usage is TRBV7-9 and J usage is TRBJ2-7, with 8 bases lining up with TRBD1. Germline V CDR1 and CDR2: SEHNR, FQNEAQ (reference sequence). The CDR3 length is 15 residues. J lost 2 bases, V lost 1 base, and 4 bases had no gene match. The CDR3 DNA follows: TGTGCCAGCAGCTTAGAGCAGGGGGCCACCTACGAGCAGTACTTC. It encodes CASSLEQGATYEQYF.

This clonotype was observed at least ten times. This chain links TRBV20-1 with TRBJ2-7; D remains unclear. The CDR3 has 15 amino acids. Germline CDR1 DFQATT, CDR2 SNEGSKA (reference sequence). Trimming left V 6 bases short and J 3 bases short, with 21 bases between. The CDR3, as DNA: TGCAGTGCCCCAAGACCCTCCTCATCAGACTACGAGCAGTACTTC. Translating it yields CSAPRPSSSDYEQYF.

In the case of this clonotype: A much larger clone is a single base away; this may be a read error. This sequence joins TRBV7-2 and TRBJ1-2; D gene unclear. CDR3 length: 13 amino acids. Germline V gene sequence: CDR1 SGHTA, CDR2 FQGNSA. The CDR3 sequence: CAGSFRIPLGYTF. CDR3 in DNA: TGTGCCGGCAGTTTCCGGATCCCGCTGGGCTACACCTTC.

The sample holds a few counts of this clonotype. The rearrangement links TRBV20-1 to TRBJ2-7; 9 bases align to TRBD1. V shed 3 bases, J shed 5 bases, and the junction held 8 bases outside the gene matches. The germline gives CDR1 DFQATT, CDR2 SNEGSKA (reference sequence). The CDR3 extends over 14 amino acids. This chain's CDR3 is CSASQWTGVDEQYF. CDR3 bases: TGCAGTGCTAGCCAGTGGACAGGGGTGGACGAGCAGTACTTC.

This clonotype appeared a few times. The chain links TRBV20-1 to TRBJ1-5, with 10 nucleotides matching TRBD1. The V segment lost 5 bases and the J segment 6 bases; nucleotides outside the gene matches: 10. This CDR3 spans 15 amino acids. Germline CDR1 DFQATT, CDR2 SNEGSKA (reference sequence). The CDR3 region has the DNA TGCAGTGCTCGTCCGGGACAGGGGTACTTTCAGCCCCAGCATTTT. It yields the protein CSARPGQGYFQPQHF.

The chain uses TRBV25-1 and TRBJ2-7; 10 bases align to TRBD1. The CDR3 has 18 amino acids. In germline, CDR1 is MGHDK, CDR2 SYGVNS. V lost 3 bases to trimming and J lost 2 bases; unmatched junction nucleotides: 13. The CDR3: CASSDSLLVGTGAYEQYF. The CDR3 coding sequence is TGTGCCAGCAGTGATTCCCTCTTGGTCGGGACAGGGGCCTACGAGCAGTACTTC.

V usage is TRBV2 and J usage is TRBJ1-1; 11 nucleotides line up with TRBD1. J lost 4 bases, V lost 9 bases, and 4 bases had no gene match. Germline assignment: CDR1 SNHLY and CDR2 FYNNEI. CDR3 length equals 13 residues. The CDR3 is CARGDRGGTEAFF. In DNA, the CDR3 is TGTGCCAGAGGGGACAGGGGGGGCACTGAAGCTTTCTTT.